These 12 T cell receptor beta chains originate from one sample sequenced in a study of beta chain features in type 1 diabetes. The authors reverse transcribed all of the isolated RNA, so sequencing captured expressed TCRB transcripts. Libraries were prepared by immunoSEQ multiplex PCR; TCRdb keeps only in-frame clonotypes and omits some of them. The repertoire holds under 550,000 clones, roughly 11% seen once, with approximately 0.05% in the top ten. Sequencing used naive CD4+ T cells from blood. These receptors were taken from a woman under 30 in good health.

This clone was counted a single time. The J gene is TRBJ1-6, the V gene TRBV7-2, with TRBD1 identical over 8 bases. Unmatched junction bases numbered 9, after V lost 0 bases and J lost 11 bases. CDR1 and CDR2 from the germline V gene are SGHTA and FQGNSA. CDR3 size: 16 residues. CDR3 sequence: CASSLASRGRGPPLHF. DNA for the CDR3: TGTGCCAGCAGCTTAGCGAGCAGGGGGCGAGGGCCACCCCTCCACTTT.

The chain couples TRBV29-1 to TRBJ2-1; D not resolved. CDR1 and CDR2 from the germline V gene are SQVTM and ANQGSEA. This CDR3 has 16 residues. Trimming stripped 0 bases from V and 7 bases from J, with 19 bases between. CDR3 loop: CSVEESAVQLWNEQFF. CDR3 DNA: TGCAGCGTTGAAGAATCTGCGGTACAGCTCTGGAATGAGCAGTTCTTC.

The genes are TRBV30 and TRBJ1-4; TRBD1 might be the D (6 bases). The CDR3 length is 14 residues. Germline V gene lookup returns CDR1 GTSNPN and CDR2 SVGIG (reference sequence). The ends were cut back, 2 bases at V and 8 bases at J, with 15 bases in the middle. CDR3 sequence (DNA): TGTGCCTGGAGTTTGGGCAGGGGATACGAAAAACTGTTTTTT. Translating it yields CAWSLGRGYEKLFF.

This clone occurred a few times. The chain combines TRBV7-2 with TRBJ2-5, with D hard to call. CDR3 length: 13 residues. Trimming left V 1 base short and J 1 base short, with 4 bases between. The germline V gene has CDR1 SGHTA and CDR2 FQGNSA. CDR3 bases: TGTGCCAGCAGCTTAGTAGTCCAAGAGACCCAGTACTTC. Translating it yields CASSLVVQETQYF.

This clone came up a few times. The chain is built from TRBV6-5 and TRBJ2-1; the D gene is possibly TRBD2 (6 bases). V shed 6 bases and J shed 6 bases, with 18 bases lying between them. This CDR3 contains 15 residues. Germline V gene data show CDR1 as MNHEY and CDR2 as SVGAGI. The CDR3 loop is CASRLGRESGNEQFF. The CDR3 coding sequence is TGTGCCAGCAGACTAGGTCGGGAGTCAGGCAATGAGCAGTTCTTC.

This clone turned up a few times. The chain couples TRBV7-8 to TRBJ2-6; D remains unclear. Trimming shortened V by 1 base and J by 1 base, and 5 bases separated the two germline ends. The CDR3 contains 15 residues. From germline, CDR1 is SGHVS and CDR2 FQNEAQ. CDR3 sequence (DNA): TGTGCCAGCAGCTTAGTCCGGTCTGGGGCCAACGTCCTGACTTTC. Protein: CASSLVRSGANVLTF.

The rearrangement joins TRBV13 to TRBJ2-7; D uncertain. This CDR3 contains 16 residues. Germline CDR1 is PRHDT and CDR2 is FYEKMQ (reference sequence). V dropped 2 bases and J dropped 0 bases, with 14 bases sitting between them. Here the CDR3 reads CASSLLGLRSSYEQYF. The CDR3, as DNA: TGTGCCAGCAGCTTACTTGGGCTCCGGAGCTCCTACGAGCAGTACTTC.

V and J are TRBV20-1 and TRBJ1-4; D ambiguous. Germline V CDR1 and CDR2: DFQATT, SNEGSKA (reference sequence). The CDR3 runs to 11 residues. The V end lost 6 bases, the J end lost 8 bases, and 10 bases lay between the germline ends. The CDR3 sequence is CSAPGTEKLFF. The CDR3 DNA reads TGCAGTGCCCCGGGCACCGAAAAACTGTTTTTT.

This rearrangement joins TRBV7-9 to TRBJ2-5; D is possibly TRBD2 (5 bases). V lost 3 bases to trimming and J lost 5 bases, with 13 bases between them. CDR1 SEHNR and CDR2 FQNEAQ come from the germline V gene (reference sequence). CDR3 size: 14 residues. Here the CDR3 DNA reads TGTGCCAGCAGCTTTTACGGCCCGGGGGAGACCCAGTACTTC. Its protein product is CASSFYGPGETQYF.

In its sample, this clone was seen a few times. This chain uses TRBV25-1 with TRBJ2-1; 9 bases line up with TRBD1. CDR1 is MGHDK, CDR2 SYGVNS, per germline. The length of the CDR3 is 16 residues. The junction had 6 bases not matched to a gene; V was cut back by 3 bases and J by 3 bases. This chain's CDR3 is CASSDDRDRVYNEQFF. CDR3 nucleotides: TGTGCCAGCAGTGACGACCGGGACAGGGTCTACAATGAGCAGTTCTTC.

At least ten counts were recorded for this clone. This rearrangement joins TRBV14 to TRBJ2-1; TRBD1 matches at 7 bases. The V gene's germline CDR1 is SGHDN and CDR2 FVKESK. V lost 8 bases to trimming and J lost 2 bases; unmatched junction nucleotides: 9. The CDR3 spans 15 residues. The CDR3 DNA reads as TGTGCCAGCGGGGCCGGACAGGCGACCTACAATGAGCAGTTCTTC. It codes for CASGAGQATYNEQFF.

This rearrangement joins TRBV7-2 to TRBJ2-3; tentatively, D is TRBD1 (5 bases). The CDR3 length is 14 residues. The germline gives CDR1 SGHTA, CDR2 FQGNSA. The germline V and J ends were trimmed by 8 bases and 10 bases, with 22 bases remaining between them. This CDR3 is CASRAMAGSEAQYF. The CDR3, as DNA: TGTGCCAGCCGTGCTATGGCAGGGTCTGAAGCGCAGTATTTT.